Listed below are T cell receptor beta chains from one sample, sequenced in a study of T cell repertoires in cytomegalovirus infection. Antigens of these TCRs are unknown. One entry per CDR3 protein results from TCRdb running MiXCR on the reads. The table shows over 100,000 distinct CDR3 sequences, with approximately 28% occurring only once. Sequencing was performed on CD8+ T cells from cultured PBMCs, taken from culture after CMV antigen stimulation. These receptors originate from a human donor in good health (CMV status not recorded). Some clones in this sample may be carry-over from other donors' samples. Each CDR3 is given with its conserved first and last residue. D genes are given only for firm matches. Part of the rows lack a size; the others show once, few, many or a class for expanded clones.

>TRBD1|TRBV3-1|TRBJ1-4|-
TGTGCCAGCAGCCAAGATTACGCTGGTTTGGGACAGGGCAGTGAAAAACTGTTTTTT
CASSQDYAGLGQGSEKLFF
>-|TRBV20-1|TRBJ2-7|few
TGCAGTGCTATTCCCTGGAGGTTGAGCTCCTACGAGCAGTACTTC
CSAIPWRLSSYEQYF
>TRBD2|TRBV7-6|TRBJ2-3|few
TGTGCCAGCAGCTTAGACGGACTAGCGGGCGACATCACAGATACGCAGTATTTT
CASSLDGLAGDITDTQYF
>-|TRBV5-1|TRBJ2-7|-
TGCGCCAGCAGCCCCCTCGAGGGGGGGGCGTACGAGCAGTACTTC
CASSPLEGGAYEQYF
>TRBD2|TRBV19|TRBJ2-1|-
TGTGCCAGTAGTCCCCTCGAGACGGGGGGCAATGAGCAGTTCTTC
CASSPLETGGNEQFF
>-|TRBV4-1|TRBJ1-5|few
TGCGCCAGCAGCCAAATAGTTATTAGCAATCAGCCCCAGCATTTT
CASSQIVISNQPQHF
>TRBD2|TRBV20-1|TRBJ2-3|-
TGCAGTGCTAGAGATCTGCGGGGGAACACAGATACGCAGTATTTT
CSARDLRGNTDTQYF
>TRBD1|TRBV10-3|TRBJ1-4|-
TGTGCCACCTGGGACAGTCCGAATGAAAAACTGTTTTTT
CATWDSPNEKLFF
>-|TRBV7-2|TRBJ2-3|many
TGTGCCAGCAGCTTAGATCAGGCAAAGGCGAACACAGATACGCAGTATTTT
CASSLDQAKANTDTQYF
>-|TRBV6-5|TRBJ1-1|-
TGTGCCAGCAGTTACTCCCTAGGGTCAGAGACCGAAGCTTTCTTT
CASSYSLGSETEAFF
>TRBD2|TRBV27|TRBJ2-7|few
TGTGCCAGCAGTTTAACCGGGACTAGCGGGGGTGAGCAGTACTTC
CASSLTGTSGGEQYF
>-|TRBV4-1|TRBJ2-3|many
TGCGCCAGCAGCCAAGCCGACTTTCCCCGCACAGATACGCAGTATTTT
CASSQADFPRTDTQYF
>-|TRBV2|TRBJ1-4|-
TGTGCCAGCTCCGGCCTGGGGACTAATGAAAAACTGTTTTTT
CASSGLGTNEKLFF
>TRBD2|TRBV19|TRBJ2-5|-
TGTGCCAGTAGCCAAAGGGGACTAGTAGAGACCCAGTACTTC
CASSQRGLVETQYF
>-|TRBV7-9|TRBJ1-2|-
TGTGCCAGCAGCTTAGTGGTCTCGGGGGGCGATGGCTACACCTTC
CASSLVVSGGDGYTF
>-|TRBV6-5|TRBJ2-3|-
TGTGCCAGCAGGCGAACCATCCCCGGCACAGATACGCAGTATTTT
CASRRTIPGTDTQYF
>-|TRBV7-9|TRBJ2-3|-
TGTGCCAGCCAAGTGGGTTCGACAGGGCGAGGACTAGCACTTGATTATACGCAGTATTTT
CASQVGSTGRGLALDYTQYF
>-|TRBV29-1|TRBJ1-4|-
TGCAGCGTGACGGGACGGCAAAATGAAAAACTGTTTTTT
CSVTGRQNEKLFF
>TRBD2|TRBV6-5|TRBJ2-5|few
TGTGCCAGCAGCCGTAGCGGGGGGGCCCAAGAGACCCAGTACTTC
CASSRSGGAQETQYF
>-|TRBV28|TRBJ2-1|-
TGTGCCAGCAGTCCTTTAGGGGGGGGGGATCCCAATGAGCAGTTCTTC
CASSPLGGGDPNEQFF
>-|TRBV4-1|TRBJ2-3|-
TGCGCCAGCAGTCCGGCGGGCGCCTGGGATACGCAGTATTTT
CASSPAGAWDTQYF
>-|TRBV7-6|TRBJ2-7|-
TGTGCCAGCAGCTTAGGGGACCGATCCTACGAGCAGTACTTC
CASSLGDRSYEQYF
>-|TRBV7-6|TRBJ1-2|-
TGTGCCAGCAGCTTAGTGTCTGGGGATTATGGCTACACCTTC
CASSLVSGDYGYTF
>TRBD1|TRBV7-3|TRBJ2-5|-
TGTACCAGCAGCTCCGGGACAGGGCTCGGCCTGGGAGAGACCCAGTACTTC
CTSSSGTGLGLGETQYF